Below, one T cell receptor (beta chain) is given with its context. Its antigen remains unidentified. Primers: 60 Vbeta forward and 13 Jbeta reverse. Original analysis: In a later analysis, roughly 11 million of approximately 80 million unique beta chains occurred in at least two donors. Clones were sequenced by immunoSEQ multiplex PCR, and TCRdb holds only the in-frame ones, with some missing. V, J and clone size are those of that table, while D and trimming were read from the DNA. Of 190,000 or so clones in the sample, about 80% were seen once. This specimen belongs to a study of cytomegalovirus exposure and HLA in healthy donors. The study's findings and limits: Some V segments, including TRBV6-2 and TRBV6-3, were excluded as indistinguishable. Among CMV-associated TCR beta chains, most appeared HLA-restricted in a later analysis. The dataset shows that most TCR sequences were rare, while some public TCRs occurred in many donors.

V was pared by 1 base and J by 6 bases, with 12 bases of the junction left unmatched. The germline V gene has CDR1 SGHTA and CDR2 FQGNSA. CDR3 size: 17 residues. The receptor's source is a boy aged 5 to 17 in good health and CMV-seronegative. The V gene is TRBV7-2, the J gene TRBJ1-5; 7 bases agree with TRBD1. Material: PBMCs. As DNA, the CDR3 is TGTGCCAGCAGCTTAGAGGGGGCGAGGACAGTTGGTCAGCCCCAGCATTTT. It codes for CASSLEGARTVGQPQHF.